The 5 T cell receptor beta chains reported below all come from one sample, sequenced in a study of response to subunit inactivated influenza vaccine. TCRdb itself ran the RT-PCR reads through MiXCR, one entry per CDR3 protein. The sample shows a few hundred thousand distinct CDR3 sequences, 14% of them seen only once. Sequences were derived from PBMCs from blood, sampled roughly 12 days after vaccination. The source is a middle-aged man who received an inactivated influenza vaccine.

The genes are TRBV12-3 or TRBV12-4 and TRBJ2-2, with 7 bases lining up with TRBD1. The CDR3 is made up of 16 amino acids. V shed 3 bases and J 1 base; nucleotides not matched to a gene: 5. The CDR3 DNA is TGTGCCAGCAGTTTTATCTGGACAGGGAACACCGGGGAGCTGTTTTTT. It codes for CASSFIWTGNTGELFF.

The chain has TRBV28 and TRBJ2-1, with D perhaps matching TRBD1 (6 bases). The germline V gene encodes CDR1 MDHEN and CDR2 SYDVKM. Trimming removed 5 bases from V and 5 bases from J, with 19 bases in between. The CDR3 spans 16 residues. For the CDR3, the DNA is TGTGCCAGCAGTCCGACCGGGACACGGATCCACAATGAGCAGTTCTTC. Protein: CASSPTGTRIHNEQFF.

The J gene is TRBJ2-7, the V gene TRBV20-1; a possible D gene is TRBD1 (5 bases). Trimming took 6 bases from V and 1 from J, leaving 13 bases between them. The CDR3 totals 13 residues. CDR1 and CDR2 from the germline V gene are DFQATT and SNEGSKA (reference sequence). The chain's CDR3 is CSAPAAGSYEQYF. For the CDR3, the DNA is TGCAGTGCCCCCGCGGCAGGGTCCTACGAGCAGTACTTC.

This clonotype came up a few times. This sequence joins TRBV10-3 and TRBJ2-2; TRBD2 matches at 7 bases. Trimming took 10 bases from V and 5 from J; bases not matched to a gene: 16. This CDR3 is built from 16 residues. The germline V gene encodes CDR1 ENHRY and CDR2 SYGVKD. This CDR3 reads CATQNQAGRHTGELFF. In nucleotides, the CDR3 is TGTGCCACCCAAAATCAAGCGGGACGACATACCGGGGAGCTGTTTTTT.

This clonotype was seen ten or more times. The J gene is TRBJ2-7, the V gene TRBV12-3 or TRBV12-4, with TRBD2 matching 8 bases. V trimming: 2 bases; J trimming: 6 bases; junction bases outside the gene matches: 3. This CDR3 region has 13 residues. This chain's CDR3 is CASSLSGGGEQYF. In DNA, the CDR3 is TGTGCCAGCAGTTTATCCGGGGGGGGCGAGCAGTACTTC.